The clone carrying this TCR beta chain was counted ten times or more. What it binds is unknown. TCRdb reprocessed the 5' RACE reads via MiXCR and lists one record per CDR3 protein. Counted here are around 340,000 distinct CDR3 sequences, roughly 8.7% occurring once; the ten biggest clones make up more than 15%. Trimming left V 1 base short and J 1 base short, with 9 bases between. The CDR3 consists of 15 residues. Germline loops: CDR1 SGHTA, CDR2 FQGNSA. The sample comes from a study of T cells after yellow fever vaccination. On the study more broadly: SMART-Seq v4 Ultra Low Input served to prepare low-cell-number fractions. General study findings and limits: One caveat is that FACS-sorted repertoires could contain abundant clonotypes contaminating from the bulk population. A small share of clonotypes appeared in both CD4 and CD8 compartments.

V is TRBV7-2 and J is TRBJ2-3; D is unclear. This receptor was taken from a man younger than 30 who received the YFV17D yellow fever vaccine. The sequencing used PBMCs, collected on the day of the first yellow fever vaccination. This chain's CDR3 is CASSLVGGRTDTQYF. The CDR3 DNA is TGTGCCAGCAGCTTAGTCGGCGGCCGCACAGATACGCAGTATTTT.